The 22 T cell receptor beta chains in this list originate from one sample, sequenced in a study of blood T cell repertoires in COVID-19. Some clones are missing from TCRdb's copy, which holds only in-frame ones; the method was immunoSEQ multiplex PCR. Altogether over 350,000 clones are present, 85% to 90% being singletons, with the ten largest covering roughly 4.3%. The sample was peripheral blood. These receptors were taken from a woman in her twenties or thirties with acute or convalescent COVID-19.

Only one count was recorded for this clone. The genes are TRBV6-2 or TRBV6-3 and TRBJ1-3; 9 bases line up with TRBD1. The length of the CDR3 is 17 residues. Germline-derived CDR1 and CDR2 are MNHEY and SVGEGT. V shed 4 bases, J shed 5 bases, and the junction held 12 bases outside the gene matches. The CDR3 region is CASSFAHPGQGRNTIYF. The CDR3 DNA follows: TGTGCCAGCAGTTTCGCACACCCGGGACAGGGCAGAAACACCATATATTTT.

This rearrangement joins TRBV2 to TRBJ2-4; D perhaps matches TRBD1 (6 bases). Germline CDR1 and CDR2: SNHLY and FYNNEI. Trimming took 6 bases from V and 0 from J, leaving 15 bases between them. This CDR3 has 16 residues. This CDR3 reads CASRASWGLAKNIQYF. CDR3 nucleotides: TGTGCCAGCAGGGCAAGCTGGGGGCTAGCCAAAAACATTCAGTACTTC.

Written as DNA, the CDR3 is TGTGCCAGCAGCCAAGAAGCGTTCGGTATCTCTAACTATGGCTACACCTTC. Protein sequence: CASSQEAFGISNYGYTF. The V and J genes are TRBV3-1 (or the pseudogene TRBV3-2) and TRBJ1-2; D is unclear. V was clipped by 0 bases and J by 0 bases, with 14 bases between them. The CDR3 runs to 17 residues. The germline V gene encodes CDR1 LGHDT and CDR2 YNNKEL (reference sequence).

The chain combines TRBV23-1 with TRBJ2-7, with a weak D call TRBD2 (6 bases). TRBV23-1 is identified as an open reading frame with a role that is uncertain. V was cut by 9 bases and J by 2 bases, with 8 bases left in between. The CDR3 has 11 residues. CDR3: CASVAAYEQYF. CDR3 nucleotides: TGCGCCAGTGTAGCGGCCTACGAGCAGTACTTC.

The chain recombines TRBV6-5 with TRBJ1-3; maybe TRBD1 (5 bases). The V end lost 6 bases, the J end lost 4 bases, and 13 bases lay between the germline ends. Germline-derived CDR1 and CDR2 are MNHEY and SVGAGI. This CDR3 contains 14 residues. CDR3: CASSRGEAGNTIYF. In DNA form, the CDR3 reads TGTGCCAGCAGCCGAGGGGAGGCCGGAAACACCATATATTTT.

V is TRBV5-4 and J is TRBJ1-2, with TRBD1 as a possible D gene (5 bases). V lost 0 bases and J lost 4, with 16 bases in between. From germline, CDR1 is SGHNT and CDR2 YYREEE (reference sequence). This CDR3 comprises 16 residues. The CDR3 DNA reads TGTGCCAGCAGCTTGGGTGGTTTGGGGGACTTCTATGGCTACACCTTC. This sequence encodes CASSLGGLGDFYGYTF.

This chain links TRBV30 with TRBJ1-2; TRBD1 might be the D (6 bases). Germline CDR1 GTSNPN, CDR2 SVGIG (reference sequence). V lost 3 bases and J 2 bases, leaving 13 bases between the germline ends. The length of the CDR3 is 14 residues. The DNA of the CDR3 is TGTGCCTGGAGAAGGGCAGGGGTCAACTATGGCTACACCTTC. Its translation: CAWRRAGVNYGYTF. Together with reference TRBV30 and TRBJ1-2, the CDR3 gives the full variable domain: SQTIHQWPATLVQPVGSPLSLECTVEGTSNPNLYWYRQAAGRGLQLLFYSVGIGQISSEVPQNLSASRPQDRQFILSSKKLLLSDSGFYLCAWRRAGVNYGYTFGSGTRLTVV.

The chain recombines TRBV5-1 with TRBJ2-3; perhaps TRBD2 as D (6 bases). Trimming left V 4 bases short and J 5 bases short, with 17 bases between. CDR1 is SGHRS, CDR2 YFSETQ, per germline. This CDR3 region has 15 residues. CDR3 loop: CASSPRPGVEDTQYF. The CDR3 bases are TGCGCCAGCAGCCCCCGCCCGGGGGTGGAAGATACGCAGTATTTT.

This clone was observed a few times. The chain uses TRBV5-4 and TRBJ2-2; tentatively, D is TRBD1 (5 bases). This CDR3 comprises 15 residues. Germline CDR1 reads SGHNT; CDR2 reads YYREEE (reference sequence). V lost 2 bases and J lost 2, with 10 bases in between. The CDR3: CASSLGASNTGELFF. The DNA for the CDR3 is TGTGCCAGCAGCTTAGGGGCCAGTAACACCGGGGAGCTGTTTTTT.

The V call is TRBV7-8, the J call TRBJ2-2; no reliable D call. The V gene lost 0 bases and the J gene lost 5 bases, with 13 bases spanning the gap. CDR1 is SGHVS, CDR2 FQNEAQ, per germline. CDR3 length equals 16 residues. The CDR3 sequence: CASSLAGSFGTGELFF. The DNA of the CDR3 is TGTGCCAGCAGCTTAGCCGGGTCGTTCGGGACCGGGGAGCTGTTTTTT.

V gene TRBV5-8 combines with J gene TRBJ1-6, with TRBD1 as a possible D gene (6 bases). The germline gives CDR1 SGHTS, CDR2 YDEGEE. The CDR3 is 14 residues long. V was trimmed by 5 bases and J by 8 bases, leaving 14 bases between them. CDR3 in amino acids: CASSQYRADSPLHF. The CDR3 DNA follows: TGTGCCAGCAGTCAATACAGGGCGGATTCACCCCTCCACTTT.

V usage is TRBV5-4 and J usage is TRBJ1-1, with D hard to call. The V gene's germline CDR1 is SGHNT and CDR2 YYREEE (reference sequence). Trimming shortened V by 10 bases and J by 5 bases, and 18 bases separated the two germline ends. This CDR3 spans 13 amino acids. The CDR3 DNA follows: TGTGCCTCCCGCCGAGGGCAGAGAACTGAAGCTTTCTTT. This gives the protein CASRRGQRTEAFF. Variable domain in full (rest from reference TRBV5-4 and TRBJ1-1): ETGVTQSPTHLIKTRGQQVTLRCSSQSGHNTVSWYQQALGQGPQFIFQYYREEENGRGNFPPRFSGLQFPNYSSELNVNALELDDSALYLCASRRGQRTEAFFGQGTRLTVV.

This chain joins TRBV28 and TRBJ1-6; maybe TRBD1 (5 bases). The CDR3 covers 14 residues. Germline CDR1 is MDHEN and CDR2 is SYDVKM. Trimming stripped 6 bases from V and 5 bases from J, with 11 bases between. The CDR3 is CASSPRQHNSPLHF. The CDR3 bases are TGTGCCAGCAGCCCTAGACAGCATAATTCACCCCTCCACTTT.

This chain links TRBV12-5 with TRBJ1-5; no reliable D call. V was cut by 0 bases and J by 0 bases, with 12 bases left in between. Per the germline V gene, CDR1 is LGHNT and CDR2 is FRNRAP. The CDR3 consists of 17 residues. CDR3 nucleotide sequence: TGTGCTAGTGGTTTGGTAGAGCGAGGTTATAGCAATCAGCCCCAGCATTTT. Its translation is CASGLVERGYSNQPQHF.

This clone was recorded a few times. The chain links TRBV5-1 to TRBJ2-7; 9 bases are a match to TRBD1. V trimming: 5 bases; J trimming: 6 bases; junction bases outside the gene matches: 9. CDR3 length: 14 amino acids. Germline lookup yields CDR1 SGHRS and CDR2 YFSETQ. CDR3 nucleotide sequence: TGCGCCAGCAGAACCGGACAGGGGAGTTTCGAGCAGTACTTC. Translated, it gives CASRTGQGSFEQYF.

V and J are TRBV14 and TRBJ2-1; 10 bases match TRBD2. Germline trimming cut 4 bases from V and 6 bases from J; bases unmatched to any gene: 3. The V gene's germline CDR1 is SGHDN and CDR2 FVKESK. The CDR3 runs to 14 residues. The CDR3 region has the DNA TGTGCCAGCAGCCCGACTAGCGGGCCCAATGAGCAGTTCTTC. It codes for CASSPTSGPNEQFF.

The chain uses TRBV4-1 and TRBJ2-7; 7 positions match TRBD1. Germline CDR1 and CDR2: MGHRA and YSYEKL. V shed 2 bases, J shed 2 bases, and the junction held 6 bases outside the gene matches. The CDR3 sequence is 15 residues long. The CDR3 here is CASSQLDRQPYEQYF. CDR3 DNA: TGCGCCAGCAGCCAATTGGACAGGCAACCCTACGAGCAGTACTTC.

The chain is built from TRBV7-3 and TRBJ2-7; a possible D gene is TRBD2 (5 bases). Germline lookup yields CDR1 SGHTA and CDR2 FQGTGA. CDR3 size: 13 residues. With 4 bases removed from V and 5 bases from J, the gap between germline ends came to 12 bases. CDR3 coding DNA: TGTGCCAGCAGCTCCGGGAACCTTAACGAGCAGTACTTC. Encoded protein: CASSSGNLNEQYF. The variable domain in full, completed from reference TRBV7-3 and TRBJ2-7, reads GAGVSQTPSNKVTEKGKYVELRCDPISGHTALYWYRQSLGQGPEFLIYFQGTGAADDSGLPNDRFFAVRPEGSVSTLKIQRTERGDSAVYLCASSSGNLNEQYFGPGTRLTVT.

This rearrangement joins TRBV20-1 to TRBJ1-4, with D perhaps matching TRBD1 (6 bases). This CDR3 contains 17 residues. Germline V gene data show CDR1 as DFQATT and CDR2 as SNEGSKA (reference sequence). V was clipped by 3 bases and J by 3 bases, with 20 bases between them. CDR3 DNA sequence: TGCAGTGCTAGTGTCCCCCATAACTCAGGGGCTAATGAAAAACTGTTTTTT. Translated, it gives CSASVPHNSGANEKLFF.

The chain's CDR3 is CASSGSQGPRRETQYF. The CDR3 nucleotides read TGTGCCAGCAGCGGGTCTCAGGGGCCTAGACGGGAGACCCAGTACTTC. V is TRBV7-2 and J is TRBJ2-5, with D maybe TRBD1 (6 bases). The CDR3 spans 16 residues. Germline loops: CDR1 SGHTA, CDR2 FQGNSA. V lost 5 bases and J lost 5, with 21 bases in between.

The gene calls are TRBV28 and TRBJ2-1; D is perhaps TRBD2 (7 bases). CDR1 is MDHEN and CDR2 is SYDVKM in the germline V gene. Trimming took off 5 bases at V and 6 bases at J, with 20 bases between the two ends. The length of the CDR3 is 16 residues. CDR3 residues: CASSPNSGGFANEQFF. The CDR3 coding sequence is TGTGCCAGCAGTCCCAACTCGGGGGGCTTTGCCAATGAGCAGTTCTTC. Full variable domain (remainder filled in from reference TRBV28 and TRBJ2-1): DVKVTQSSRYLVKRTGEKVFLECVQDMDHENMFWYRQDPGLGLRLIYFSYDVKMKEKGDIPEGYSVSREKKERFSLILESASTNQTSMYLCASSPNSGGFANEQFFGPGTRLTVL.

The CDR3 DNA sequence: TGTGCCAGCAGCGTATATGGACAGGGGGATGAGTATGGCTACACCTTC. Translating gives CASSVYGQGDEYGYTF. The chain employs TRBV9 and TRBJ1-2, with 10 bases matching TRBD1. The CDR3 is 16 amino acids. CDR1 and CDR2 (germline): SGDLS, YYNGEE. V gave up 1 base and J gave up 5 bases; unmatched junction bases: 8.